The rows below give T cell receptor beta chains drawn from one sample of a study of shared clonotypes between healthy human individuals. Profiled with immunoSEQ multiplex PCR; TCRdb holds only in-frame clones, not every one. In the table there are about 2.4 million clones, about 92% of which are singletons. The material sequenced was naive CD4+ T cells sorted from blood. These receptors originate from a man aged 18 to 30 in good health. Each CDR3 is given with its conserved first and last residue. The D gene is left open where the match is weak. Size is stated for part of the rows, as once, few or many counts, or as a class when the clone is expanded.

CDR3nt,CDR3aa,d_gene,abundance,j_gene,v_gene
TGTGCCACCCGGGTGGGGGGTCGAAGGGGAGATACGCAGTATTTT,CATRVGGRRGDTQYF,NA,NA,TRBJ2-3,TRBV28
TGTGCCAGCAGTTCGGGACAGGGTGGTGGCTACACCTTC,CASSSGQGGGYTF,TRBD1,NA,TRBJ1-2,TRBV28
TGTGCCAGCAGTGAAGGGAGAGGGGCCTACGAGCAGTACTTC,CASSEGRGAYEQYF,NA,NA,TRBJ2-7,TRBV6-1
TGTGCCAGCAGCTCGCAGTGGGGCGGTAACTATGGCTACACCTTC,CASSSQWGGNYGYTF,NA,NA,TRBJ1-2,TRBV7-2
TGTGCCAGCAGCTTGCGCGGGGGGGCCGCGGATACGCAGTATTTT,CASSLRGGAADTQYF,TRBD2,NA,TRBJ2-3,TRBV7-6
TGTGCCAGCAGCCCCGACGCAATAGTAGGGAGCTATGGCTACACCTTC,CASSPDAIVGSYGYTF,NA,NA,TRBJ1-2,TRBV7-2
TGTGCCAGCTCCCTAGACAGGGTGAGAGGCTACACCTTC,CASSLDRVRGYTF,TRBD1,once,TRBJ1-2,TRBV18
TGTGCCAGCAGCCGCGGACAGCTGAACACTGAAGCTTTCTTT,CASSRGQLNTEAFF,NA,NA,TRBJ1-1,TRBV7-9
TGTGCCAGCAGCTCACACGGGGGGACAGCACAAGAGACCCAGTACTTC,CASSSHGGTAQETQYF,NA,NA,TRBJ2-5,TRBV9
TGTGCCAGCAGTTACACCACACTATATAATTCACCCCTCCACTTT,CASSYTTLYNSPLHF,NA,NA,TRBJ1-6,TRBV6-5
TGTGCCTTGAACGTAGACAGCCGCCACTACGAGCAGTACTTC,CALNVDSRHYEQYF,NA,NA,TRBJ2-7,TRBV30
TGCGCCAGCAGCCAAGATATTTGGGGGGAGTATCAGCCCCAGCATTTT,CASSQDIWGEYQPQHF,NA,few,TRBJ1-5,TRBV4-1
TGCGCCAGCGCCCCAGCGGGGGTTCTTGAGACCCAGTACTTC,CASAPAGVLETQYF,TRBD2,NA,TRBJ2-5,TRBV5-1
TGCAGCGTTGCAACCTCTGGAAACACCATATATTTT,CSVATSGNTIYF,NA,NA,TRBJ1-3,TRBV29-1
TGTGCCAGCAGTGGCCCGACGGCAGACTTGGGCACTGAAGCTTTCTTT,CASSGPTADLGTEAFF,NA,NA,TRBJ1-1,TRBV6-4
TGCAGCGTGGGTCGGGAGACCCAGTACTTC,CSVGRETQYF,NA,once,TRBJ2-5,TRBV29-1
TGTGCCAGTAGTATAGATTCAGGGGTTGATCAGCCCCAGCATTTT,CASSIDSGVDQPQHF,NA,NA,TRBJ1-5,TRBV19
TGTGCCAGCCGAACTGGATCGACAAAGCAGTTCTTC,CASRTGSTKQFF,NA,NA,TRBJ2-1,TRBV27
TGTGCCAGCAACGTTGACGAGGGACAGCCACCGTTAGGCTATGGCTACACCTTC,CASNVDEGQPPLGYGYTF,TRBD1,once,TRBJ1-2,TRBV7-9
TGCGCCAGCAGCCAAGCTTGGGCGGGGGGGTTCAATGAGCAGTTCTTC,CASSQAWAGGFNEQFF,TRBD2,NA,TRBJ2-1,TRBV4-1
TGTGCCAGCACCTTCGAGGGGTTATATGGCTACACCTTC,CASTFEGLYGYTF,NA,NA,TRBJ1-2,TRBV6-5
TGTGCCATCAGTGAGAAGGCGGTGAGCCCTGAAGCTTTCTTT,CAISEKAVSPEAFF,NA,NA,TRBJ1-1,TRBV10-3
TGCGCCAGCAGTCAGGGATTCTTACAGGGTTGTGTCCTCCACTTT,CASSQGFLQGCVLHF,NA,NA,TRBJ1-6,TRBV23-1
TGTGCCAGCTCACCCCGACAGATAGCCAAAAACATTCAGTACTTC,CASSPRQIAKNIQYF,NA,NA,TRBJ2-4,TRBV18
TGTGCCAGCACCGCTGGACAGGGCCGCACCGGGGAGCTGTTTTTT,CASTAGQGRTGELFF,TRBD1,NA,TRBJ2-2,TRBV6-5
TGTGCCAGCAGTGTTACAGGGCAATTGAACACTGAAGCTTTCTTT,CASSVTGQLNTEAFF,NA,NA,TRBJ1-1,TRBV6-1
TGTGCCAGCAGTGGGCCGTTGCCCGTGAACACTGAAGCTTTCTTT,CASSGPLPVNTEAFF,NA,NA,TRBJ1-1,TRBV28
TGTGCCAGCAGTAAAACAGGGGGCAAGAGCAATCAGCCCCAGCATTTT,CASSKTGGKSNQPQHF,TRBD1,NA,TRBJ1-5,TRBV2
TGTGCCACCTCCTCAGCGAGCTCCTACGAGCAGTACTTC,CATSSASSYEQYF,NA,NA,TRBJ2-7,TRBV5-4
TGTGCCAGCAGTCTAGGCCAGGGAGGTGGCTACACCTTC,CASSLGQGGGYTF,NA,NA,TRBJ1-2,TRBV7-9
TGTGCCAGCTCCATAGGGGTTAGCAATCAGCCCCAGCATTTT,CASSIGVSNQPQHF,NA,NA,TRBJ1-5,TRBV18
TGTGCCAGTAGACAGCGGGGACTCTACGAGCAGTACTTC,CASRQRGLYEQYF,TRBD2,NA,TRBJ2-7,TRBV19
TGTGCCAGCAGTTACTCGTTCGCGCGGGAGAAAGAGACCCAGTACTTC,CASSYSFAREKETQYF,TRBD2,NA,TRBJ2-5,TRBV6-5
TGTGCCAGCAGCTTGGAACGGTCTAACTATGGCTACACCTTC,CASSLERSNYGYTF,NA,NA,TRBJ1-2,TRBV5-4
TGTGCCAGCAGTGAGGGGACTAGACAGGGTGCTAGCACAGATACGCAGTATTTT,CASSEGTRQGASTDTQYF,NA,NA,TRBJ2-3,TRBV6-1
TGTGCCAGCAGCTTAACTCCACCCGTCGGGCCAGATAGTGCCACGGGAGGCTACACCTTC,CASSLTPPVGPDSATGGYTF,NA,NA,TRBJ1-2,TRBV7-3
TGTGCCAGCAGTTTATACCTCCCGGGCGTGGGTTCACCCCTCCACTTT,CASSLYLPGVGSPLHF,NA,NA,TRBJ1-6,TRBV7-2
TGTGCCAGCAGCCAAATAAGTGGGAGCCTGAACACCGGGGAGCTGTTTTTT,CASSQISGSLNTGELFF,NA,NA,TRBJ2-2,TRBV14
TGTGCCAGCAGCTCGGGACCGGGACAGGGATACGAAAAACTGTTTTTT,CASSSGPGQGYEKLFF,TRBD1,NA,TRBJ1-4,TRBV7-9
TGCGCCAGCAGCCAAGATTCCCGACTAAGCAATGAGCAGTTCTTC,CASSQDSRLSNEQFF,NA,NA,TRBJ2-1,TRBV4-3
TGTGCCAGCAGCCGCAAGGGGACCGGGACAAAAGGAGGCTATGGCTACACCTTC,CASSRKGTGTKGGYGYTF,NA,NA,TRBJ1-2,TRBV21-1
TGTGCCATCAGTGTCGACAGGGTCACTGAAGCTTTCTTT,CAISVDRVTEAFF,TRBD1,NA,TRBJ1-1,TRBV10-3
TGCGCCAGCAGTGATGGATCACAGGGGGCCCAGTACTTC,CASSDGSQGAQYF,TRBD1,NA,TRBJ2-5,TRBV10-1
TGCGCCAGCAGCTTGGCGGGACAAAATCAGCCCCAGCATTTT,CASSLAGQNQPQHF,NA,NA,TRBJ1-5,TRBV5-1
TGTGCCAGCAGTTTTCGGGGGGCCGTGAACACTGAAGCTTTCTTT,CASSFRGAVNTEAFF,NA,NA,TRBJ1-1,TRBV28
TGTGCCAGCTCAAGACAGGGTTACTATGGCTACACCTTC,CASSRQGYYGYTF,TRBD1,NA,TRBJ1-2,TRBV18
TGTGCCAGCAGTCAGGGTTCGTCGTACGAGCAGTACTTC,CASSQGSSYEQYF,NA,NA,TRBJ2-7,TRBV28
TGTGCCAGCAGTTCACAGGGGGCGAATGAAAAACTGTTTTTT,CASSSQGANEKLFF,TRBD1,NA,TRBJ1-4,TRBV6-6
TGTGCCAGCAGCCGGACACCGGGACAGGGGGTCTACAATGAGCAGTTCTTC,CASSRTPGQGVYNEQFF,TRBD1,NA,TRBJ2-1,TRBV28
TGTGCCAGCAGCTTAGGGGCCGAGCAGTACTTC,CASSLGAEQYF,NA,few,TRBJ2-7,TRBV7-2